This TCR beta chain is from a study of T cells in Graves' hyperthyroidism and ophthalmopathy (dated by TCRdb to the late 2010s). Notes on the research overall: A discovery cohort of about a hundred patients, 43 with Graves' ophthalmopathy and over 55 with stable Graves' hyperthyroidism, was used to find distinguishing TCR V-J signatures. According to the paper, TCR Vbeta CDR3 sequencing was carried out on approximately 140 peripheral blood samples, which came from 40 to 45 ophthalmopathy, 80 or so hyperthyroidism and roughly 17 progressor patients. After blood sampling, hyperthyroidism patients were treated with methimazole at a starting dose of 30 mg daily, and ophthalmopathy patients were treated with high-dose intravenous methylprednisolone. Thyroid tissue and blood T-cell repertoires from about six Graves' hyperthyroidism patients were also compared in the study. The approximately 100 discovery patients were randomly divided into training and test sets at a 7:3 ratio. Whether ophthalmopathy could be predicted prospectively was tested in an independent validation cohort made up of fewer than 20 hyperthyroidism patients plus 17 patients who later progressed to ophthalmopathy.

The TCR beta CDR3 regions were amplified from the RNA transcripts. For the first round of RT-PCR on the TCR CDR3, the HTBI primer set was used together with the Qiagen OneStep RT-PCR kit. Libraries were constructed in a second round of multiplex PCR, after which size selection and purification were performed. Libraries were sequenced paired-end with 100 bp reads on an Illumina HiSeq2000. The original methods were these. SOAPnuke was used to process the raw data, removing reads that contained adapters or uncalled bases, had a mean Phred below 15, or lacked an exact match to the constant primer or identifier. High-quality paired reads were merged with COPE v1.2.5, and unique nucleotide sequences were defined as clonotypes. Clonotypes were aligned to IMGT TRBV, TRBD and TRBJ reference segments using MiTCR v1.1. Analysis was restricted to V-J combinations with a frequency above 0.0001, which covered 98% to 99.2% of repertoires. A TCS score was defined as the ratio between F50 (clonal expansion) and ExV (chaos), using BLOSUM62-based TCRdist between CDR3 peptides within each V-J. Welch's t-statistics and random forest reduced around 510 V-J features to some 14, which were used in a naive Bayes classifier (R e1071). The similarity between thyroid and blood repertoires was quantified using the Morisita-Horn index. TCRdb ran its own pipeline on the public reads, namely fastp trimming at Q25 and MiXCR clone calling, and kept in-frame beta chains. Each entry is one CDR3 protein sequence, shown with its most common DNA and genes. TCRdb, not the authors, supplied the V and J calls. A total of hundreds of thousands of distinct CDR3 sequences appear in this sample, 45% of them only once. The ten largest clones represent roughly 7.2% of the sample.

Any patient with an uncontrolled infection, another autoimmune disease, pregnancy or lactation was excluded. Diagnoses relied on clinical symptoms, serum thyroxine and TRAb, thyroid ultrasound and orbital computed tomography. Total RNA was extracted with Trizol reagent, and quality was checked on an Agilent 2100 Bioanalyzer. Deletion took 6 bases off V and 6 bases off J, with a span of 23 bases between the germline ends. The CDR3 sequence holds 16 residues, the cysteine and phenylalanine included. Of the read, only the CDR3 DNA is kept; its 48 bases are in frame from base 1. In regard to this clonotype: The antigen it recognizes is unknown. There are no base qualities to consult, and no much larger clone falls within one base.

Study-wide conclusions, independent of this receptor: Blood samples also contained most of the expanded thyroid clonotypes (frequency above 0.001), which suggests that blood repertoires may reflect thyroid immune responses. Sample size was not statistically predetermined, and blinding of investigators to group allocation was not performed. In validation, the model predicted progression to ophthalmopathy with about 71% sensitivity and 72% to 75% specificity, a median of about 6 months before onset. A model built on a 13 V-J signature distinguished ophthalmopathy from stable hyperthyroidism, reaching about 88% sensitivity and approximately 81% specificity in cross-validation and 80%/75% in testing.

Here the chain combines TRBV12-3 or TRBV12-4 and TRBJ1-2; a weak D assignment points to TRBD1 (5 bases agree). The clonotype comes from an adult man with Graves' disease, either hyperthyroidism or ophthalmopathy (not recorded which). Sequencing used peripheral blood or thyroid tissue (not recorded which). The DNA sequence is given as TGTGCCAGCAGCCTAACCGATTCCGGGACTTGGGATGGCTACACCTTC. This is translated as CASSLTDSGTWDGYTF.